The 10 T cell receptor beta chains presented below share a single source sample, sequenced in a study of response to subunit inactivated influenza vaccine. TCRdb re-called the RT-PCR reads with MiXCR, one entry per CDR3 protein. This sample has about 700,000 distinct CDR3 sequences; about 15% occur once, and the top ten carry around 7.3%. The sequencing used PBMCs from blood, collected 14 days before vaccination. The source is a man aged 50 or older who received an inactivated influenza vaccine.

The sample holds a few counts of this clonotype. The chain joins TRBV12-3 or TRBV12-4 to TRBJ2-7; D possibly matches TRBD1 or TRBD2 (5 bases each). The V end lost 10 bases, the J end lost 5 bases, and 18 bases lay between the germline ends. The CDR3 extends over 13 amino acids. The CDR3 is CATKESGPNEQYF. CDR3 bases: TGTGCCACGAAAGAATCGGGGCCGAACGAGCAGTACTTC.

This chain links TRBV18 with TRBJ1-2, with D tentatively TRBD1 (6 bases). Trimming stripped 3 bases from V and 0 bases from J, with 11 bases between. In germline, CDR1 is KGHSH, CDR2 LQKENI. This CDR3 comprises 15 residues. CDR3 residues: CASSPGHPSNYGYTF. The CDR3 region has the DNA TGTGCCAGCTCACCGGGACATCCCTCTAACTATGGCTACACCTTC. Complete variable domain (other parts from reference TRBV18 and TRBJ1-2): NAGVMQNPRHLVRRRGQEARLRCSPMKGHSHVYWYRQLPEEGLKFMVYLQKENIIDESGMPKERFSAEFPKEGPSILRIQQVVRGDSAAYFCASSPGHPSNYGYTFGSGTRLTVV.

The chain employs TRBV19 and TRBJ2-2; D is unclear. With 2 bases removed from V and 0 bases from J, the gap between germline ends came to 10 bases. The CDR3 runs to 16 residues. Germline V gene sequence: CDR1 LNHDA, CDR2 SQIVND (reference sequence). CDR3 region: CASSIQAGANTGELFF. CDR3 DNA: TGTGCCAGTAGTATACAGGCAGGCGCGAACACCGGGGAGCTGTTTTTT.

At least ten counts were recorded for this clonotype. The CDR3 here is CASSQLAGGPAKNIQYF. The CDR3 nucleotides are TGCGCCAGCAGCCAGCTAGCGGGGGGGCCGGCCAAAAACATTCAGTACTTC. The chain joins TRBV4-3 to TRBJ2-4, with 12 bases matching TRBD2. Trimming cost V 3 bases and J 1 base; bases outside gene matches: 4. The CDR3 runs 17 residues. Germline-derived CDR1 and CDR2 are LGHNA and YSLEER.

This clonotype came up a few times. The gene calls are TRBV5-1 and TRBJ1-1; D may be TRBD1 (6 bases). This CDR3 has 16 amino acids. V was cut by 0 bases and J by 4 bases, with 16 bases left in between. CDR1 is SGHRS and CDR2 is YFSETQ in the germline V gene. This CDR3 reads CASSLESRGRLTEAFF. The CDR3 DNA follows: TGCGCCAGCAGCTTGGAGAGCAGGGGTAGACTCACTGAAGCTTTCTTT.

This clonotype was picked up a small number of times. A junction boundary mismatches the germline segment, possibly from a read error. The rearrangement uses TRBV30 and TRBJ1-3; D is ambiguous. CDR3 size: 14 residues. Germline V lookup: CDR1 GTSNPN, CDR2 SVGIG (reference sequence). CDR3 coding DNA: TGTGCCTGGAGTATCTCCCCTTCTGGAAACACTATATATTTT. This sequence encodes CAWSISPSGNTIYF.

This clonotype was counted only a few times. The rearrangement joins TRBV29-1 to TRBJ2-5, with D perhaps matching TRBD1 (5 bases). This CDR3 contains 12 residues. V was cut by 4 bases and J by 2 bases, with 8 bases left in between. The germline gives CDR1 SQVTM, CDR2 ANQGSEA. CDR3 nucleotides: TGCAGCGTTGCAGCAGGGCAAGAGACCCAGTACTTC. Residues: CSVAAGQETQYF.

This clonotype turned up a few times. The chain is built from TRBV13 and TRBJ2-1; D is possibly TRBD2 (6 bases). There are 14 residues in the CDR3. V lost 6 bases and J 3 bases, leaving 12 bases between the germline ends. Germline-derived CDR1 and CDR2 are PRHDT and FYEKMQ (reference sequence). The DNA for the CDR3 is TGTGCCAGCAGTTACAGCGGGTTCTACAATGAGCAGTTCTTC. This sequence encodes CASSYSGFYNEQFF.

The J gene is TRBJ2-5, the V gene TRBV5-5; 7 bases match TRBD1. The CDR3 consists of 15 residues. CDR1 SGHKS and CDR2 YYEKEE come from the germline V gene (reference sequence). V was pared by 3 bases and J by 3 bases, with 8 bases of the junction left unmatched. The CDR3 sequence: CASSSPTGMEETQYF. In nucleotides, the CDR3 is TGTGCCAGCAGCTCCCCGACAGGGATGGAAGAGACCCAGTACTTC.

The CDR3 loop reads CSARDYANREKLFF. Written as DNA, the CDR3 is TGCAGTGCTAGAGATTATGCGAATCGTGAAAAACTGTTTTTT. The chain recombines TRBV20-1 with TRBJ1-4, with D unresolved. Looked up from germline, CDR1 is DFQATT and CDR2 is SNEGSKA (reference sequence). This CDR3 has 14 amino acids. V lost 0 bases, J lost 7 bases, and 12 bases lay in between.